Shown below are 14 T cell receptor beta chains from a single sample sequenced in a study of blood T cells in healthy people across ages. A second PCR, run for roughly 6 to 11 cycles, used a sample-barcoded 5' primer plus a J-beta primer mix. Each CDR3 protein gets one entry after TCRdb re-called the 5' RACE reads with MiXCR. The sample carries 1.5 million to 2 million distinct CDR3 sequences, 28% recorded once. The sequenced sample consisted of blood. These receptors were obtained from a woman aged 25-40 years in good health.

The chain uses TRBV11-2 and TRBJ1-1, with D perhaps TRBD1 (5 bases). From germline, CDR1 is SGHAT and CDR2 FQNNGV. V was trimmed by 5 bases and J by 1 base, leaving 20 bases between them. This CDR3 is 17 amino acids long. The CDR3 spells CASSPDMRPLSNTEAFF. CDR3 DNA sequence: TGTGCCAGCAGCCCGGACATGAGACCCCTCTCGAACACTGAAGCTTTCTTT.

As to this clonotype: Since a much larger clone is just one base distant, this may be a read error. The chain recombines TRBV5-1 with TRBJ2-4; D ambiguous. Germline V lookup: CDR1 SGHRS, CDR2 YFSETQ. This CDR3 region has 16 residues. The CDR3 sequence is CANSNPTTLAKNIQYF. Written as DNA, the CDR3 is TGCGCCAACAGCAACCCTACTACACTAGCCAAAAACATTCAGTACTTC. Using reference TRBV5-1 and TRBJ2-4 for the parts outside the CDR3, the full variable domain is KAGVTQTPRYLIKTRGQQVTLSCSPISGHRSVSWYQQTPGQGLQFLFEYFSETQRNKGNFPGRFSGRQFSNSRSEMNVSTLELGDSALYLCANSNPTTLAKNIQYFGAGTRLSVL.

The chain joins TRBV12-3 or TRBV12-4 to TRBJ2-1; D is uncertain. The CDR3 consists of 12 residues. Trimming removed 6 bases at V and 8 bases at J, with 11 bases between. CDR3 protein: CASSHSQDEQFF. The CDR3 DNA reads TGTGCCAGCAGCCACAGCCAGGATGAGCAGTTCTTC.

This clonotype appeared many times. The rearrangement joins TRBV7-8 to TRBJ2-1; D not certain. This CDR3 is built from 12 residues. V shed 0 bases and J shed 9 bases, with 6 bases lying between them. Germline V gives CDR1 SGHVS, CDR2 FQNEAQ. The CDR3 loop reads CASSLALGEQFF. The CDR3 region has the DNA TGTGCCAGCAGCTTAGCGCTGGGTGAGCAGTTCTTC.

This clonotype came up a few times. The chain joins TRBV5-6 to TRBJ1-1, with D hard to call. The V gene's germline CDR1 is SGHDT and CDR2 YYEEEE. V lost 2 bases and J 5 bases, leaving 10 bases between the germline ends. This CDR3 comprises 13 residues. For the CDR3, the DNA is TGTGCCAGCAGCTTAATACTCGGGACTGAAGCTTTCTTT. Its translation is CASSLILGTEAFF.

This sequence joins TRBV21-1 and TRBJ1-2; the D call TRBD1 from the table was never checked on the DNA. TRBV21-1 is a pseudogene locus. This CDR3 region has 16 residues. CDR3 sequence (DNA): TGTGCCAGCAGCAGGCCCACAACCGGGACGAACTATGGCTACACCTTC. Residues: CASSRPTTGTNYGYTF.

The chain employs TRBV5-1 and TRBJ1-1; maybe TRBD1 (6 bases). With 4 bases removed from V and 1 base from J, the gap between germline ends came to 14 bases. The germline V gene has CDR1 SGHRS and CDR2 YFSETQ. This CDR3 comprises 15 residues. The CDR3 DNA reads TGCGCCAGCAGCGTCACAGGGTTGGCGAACACTGAAGCTTTCTTT. Its translation: CASSVTGLANTEAFF. Full variable domain (missing parts from reference TRBV5-1 and TRBJ1-1): KAGVTQTPRYLIKTRGQQVTLSCSPISGHRSVSWYQQTPGQGLQFLFEYFSETQRNKGNFPGRFSGRQFSNSRSEMNVSTLELGDSALYLCASSVTGLANTEAFFGQGTRLTVV.

Remarks on this clonotype: Its ends do not fully match the called genes, so a read error is possible. J is TRBJ1-5 and V is TRBV6-2 or TRBV6-3, with D uncertain. Germline CDR1 and CDR2: MNHEY and SVGEGT. The CDR3 totals 11 residues. This CDR3 is CASSEGGPQNF. CDR3 in DNA: TGTGCCAGCTCCGAAGGTGGGCCCCAGAATTTT.

This clonotype was observed a few times. An end of the junction differs from the germline gene, which may be a read error. This chain's CDR3 is CANSSGTSGIGVEQFF. The CDR3 DNA reads as TGCGCCAACAGTTCCGGGACTAGCGGGATCGGGGTTGAGCAGTTCTTC. V gene TRBV10-1 combines with J gene TRBJ2-1; TRBD2 matches at 13 bases. This CDR3 has 16 amino acids. The germline V gene encodes CDR1 WNHNN and CDR2 SYGVQD (reference sequence).

The V call is TRBV13, the J call TRBJ2-7, with D unclear. V lost 3 bases and J 10 bases, leaving 13 bases between the germline ends. This CDR3 has 12 amino acids. Germline V gene data show CDR1 as PRHDT and CDR2 as FYEKMQ (reference sequence). The DNA of the CDR3 is TGTGCCAGCAGCTTCTCCCGTCAAACCCAGTACTTC. Protein product: CASSFSRQTQYF.

The chain links TRBV7-9 to TRBJ2-7; perhaps TRBD2 as D (6 bases). Trimming removed 4 bases at V and 6 bases at J, with 22 bases between. The CDR3 extends over 16 amino acids. The germline V gene has CDR1 SEHNR and CDR2 FQNEAQ (reference sequence). Here the CDR3 DNA reads TGTGCCAGCAGCTCATCTACCGGGACTTCCCGGTGCGAGCAGTACTTC. It is translated as CASSSSTGTSRCEQYF.

The V call is TRBV18, the J call TRBJ1-1; D not resolved. The CDR3 totals 13 residues. Germline V lookup: CDR1 KGHSH, CDR2 LQKENI. Deletions cut 3 bases from V and 3 bases from J, with 8 bases between. The CDR3 coding sequence is TGTGCCAGCTCACCCCGGGAGCACACTGAAGCTTTCTTT. This codes for CASSPREHTEAFF.

A note on this clonotype: A much larger clonotype is one base distant, so this may be a read error. J is TRBJ1-2 and V is TRBV20-1, with TRBD1 as a possible D gene (5 bases). The CDR3 sequence is 14 residues long. Per germline, CDR1 DFQATT and CDR2 SNEGSKA (reference sequence). CDR3 in DNA: TGCAGTGCTAGAGAGGGGCTAGCTAACTATGGCTGCACCTTC. Translated: CSAREGLANYGCTF.

This clonotype was seen a few times. The V gene is TRBV3-1, the J gene TRBJ1-3; 8 bases align to TRBD1. Germline V gene sequence: CDR1 LGHDT, CDR2 YNNKEL (reference sequence). This CDR3 spans 16 amino acids. V gave up 3 bases and J gave up 3 bases; unmatched junction bases: 7. The DNA for the CDR3 is TGTGCCAGCAGCCATAGGAGACAGGGGAGTGGAAACACCATATATTTT. It codes for CASSHRRQGSGNTIYF.